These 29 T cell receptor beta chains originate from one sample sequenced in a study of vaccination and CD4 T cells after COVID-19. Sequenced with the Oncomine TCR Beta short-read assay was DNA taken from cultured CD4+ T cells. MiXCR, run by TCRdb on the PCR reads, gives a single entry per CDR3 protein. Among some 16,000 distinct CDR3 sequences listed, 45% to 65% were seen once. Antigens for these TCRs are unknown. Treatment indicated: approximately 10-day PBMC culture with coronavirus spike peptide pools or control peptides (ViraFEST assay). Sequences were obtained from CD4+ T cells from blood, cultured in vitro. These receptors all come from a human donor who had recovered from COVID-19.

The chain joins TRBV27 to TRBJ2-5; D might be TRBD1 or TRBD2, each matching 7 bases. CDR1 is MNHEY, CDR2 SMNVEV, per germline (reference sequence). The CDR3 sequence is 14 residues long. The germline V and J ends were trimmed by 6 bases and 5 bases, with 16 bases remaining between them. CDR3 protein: CASRSGGAGETQYF. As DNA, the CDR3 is TGTGCCAGCAGATCAGGGGGGGCTGGGGAGACCCAGTACTTC.

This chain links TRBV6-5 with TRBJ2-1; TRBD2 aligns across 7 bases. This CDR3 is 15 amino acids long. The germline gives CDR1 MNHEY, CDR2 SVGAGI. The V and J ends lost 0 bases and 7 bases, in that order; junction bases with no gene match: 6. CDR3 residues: CASSYSSGGGNEQFF. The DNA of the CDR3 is TGTGCCAGCAGTTACTCTTCGGGGGGAGGAAATGAGCAGTTCTTC.

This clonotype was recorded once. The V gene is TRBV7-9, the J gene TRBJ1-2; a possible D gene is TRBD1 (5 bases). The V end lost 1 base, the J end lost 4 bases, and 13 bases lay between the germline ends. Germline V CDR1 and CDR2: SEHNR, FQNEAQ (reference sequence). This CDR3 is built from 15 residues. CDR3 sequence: CASSLVSGASYGYTF. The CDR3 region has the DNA TGTGCCAGCAGCTTAGTAAGTGGGGCCTCCTATGGCTACACCTTC. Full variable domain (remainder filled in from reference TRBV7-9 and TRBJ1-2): DTGVSQNPRHKITKRGQNVTFRCDPISEHNRLYWYRQTLGQGPEFLTYFQNEAQLEKSRLLSDRFSAERPKGSFSTLEIQRTEQGDSAMYLCASSLVSGASYGYTFGSGTRLTVV.

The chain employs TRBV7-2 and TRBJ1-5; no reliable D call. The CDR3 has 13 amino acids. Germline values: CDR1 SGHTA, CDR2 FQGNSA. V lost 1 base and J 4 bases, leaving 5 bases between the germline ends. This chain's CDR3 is CASSLGVNQPQHF. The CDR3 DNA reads TGTGCCAGCAGCTTAGGGGTAAATCAGCCCCAGCATTTT.

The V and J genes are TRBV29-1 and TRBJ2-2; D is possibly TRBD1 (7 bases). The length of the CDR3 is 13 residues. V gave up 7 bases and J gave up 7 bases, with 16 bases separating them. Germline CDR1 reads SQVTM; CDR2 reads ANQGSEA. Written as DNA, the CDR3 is TGCAGCGCAGGGGGGTGGGACGTCGGGGAGCTGTTTTTT. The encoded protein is CSAGGWDVGELFF.

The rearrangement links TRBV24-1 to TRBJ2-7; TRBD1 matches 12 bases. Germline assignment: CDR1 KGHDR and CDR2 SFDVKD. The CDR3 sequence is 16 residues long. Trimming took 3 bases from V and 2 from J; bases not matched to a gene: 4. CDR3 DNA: TGTGCCACCAGTGATACCGGGACAGGGGGCCCCTACGAGCAGTACTTC. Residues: CATSDTGTGGPYEQYF.

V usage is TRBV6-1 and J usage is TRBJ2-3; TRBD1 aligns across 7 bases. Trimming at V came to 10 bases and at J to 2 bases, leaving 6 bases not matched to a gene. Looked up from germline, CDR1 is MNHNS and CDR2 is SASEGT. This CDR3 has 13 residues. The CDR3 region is CATVTGYTDTQYF. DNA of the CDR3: TGTGCCACCGTGACAGGGTACACAGATACGCAGTATTTT.

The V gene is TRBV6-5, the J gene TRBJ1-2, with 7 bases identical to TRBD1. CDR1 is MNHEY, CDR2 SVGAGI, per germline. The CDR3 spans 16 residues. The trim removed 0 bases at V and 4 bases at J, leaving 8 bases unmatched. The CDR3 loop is CASSYSKTGLIYGYTF. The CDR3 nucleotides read TGTGCCAGCAGTTACTCGAAGACAGGGTTAATCTATGGCTACACCTTC.

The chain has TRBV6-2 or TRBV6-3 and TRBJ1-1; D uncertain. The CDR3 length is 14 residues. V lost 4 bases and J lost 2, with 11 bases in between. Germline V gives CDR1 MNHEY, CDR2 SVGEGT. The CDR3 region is CASSLWGTNTEAFF. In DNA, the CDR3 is TGTGCCAGCAGTTTATGGGGAACTAACACTGAAGCTTTCTTT.

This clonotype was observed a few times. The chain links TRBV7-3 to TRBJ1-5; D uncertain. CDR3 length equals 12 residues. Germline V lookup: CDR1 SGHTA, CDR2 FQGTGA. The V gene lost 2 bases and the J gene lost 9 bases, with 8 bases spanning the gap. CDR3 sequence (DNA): TGTGCCAGCAGCTTAGGGGATGGGCCCCAGCATTTT. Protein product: CASSLGDGPQHF.

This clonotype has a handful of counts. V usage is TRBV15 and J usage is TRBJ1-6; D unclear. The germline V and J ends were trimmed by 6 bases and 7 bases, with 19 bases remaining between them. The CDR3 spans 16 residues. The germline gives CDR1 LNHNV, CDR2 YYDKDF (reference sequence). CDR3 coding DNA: TGTGCCACCAGTCGACCCGGCGGACGGACGAATTCACCCCTCCACTTT. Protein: CATSRPGGRTNSPLHF.

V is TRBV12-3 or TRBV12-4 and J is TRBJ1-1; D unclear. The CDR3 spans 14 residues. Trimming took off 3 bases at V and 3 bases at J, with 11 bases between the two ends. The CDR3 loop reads CASSLAAQYTEAFF. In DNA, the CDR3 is TGTGCCAGCAGTTTGGCAGCCCAATACACTGAAGCTTTCTTT.

The CDR3 DNA is TGCGCCAGCAGTCAAGAAACAGGGTTCGACACTGAAGCTTTCTTT. It specifies CASSQETGFDTEAFF. V usage is TRBV23-1 and J usage is TRBJ1-1, with a possible D match to TRBD1 (6 bases). TRBV23-1 is flagged as an ORF with uncertain function. The V end lost 2 bases, the J end lost 3 bases, and 13 bases lay between the germline ends. The CDR3 extends over 15 amino acids.

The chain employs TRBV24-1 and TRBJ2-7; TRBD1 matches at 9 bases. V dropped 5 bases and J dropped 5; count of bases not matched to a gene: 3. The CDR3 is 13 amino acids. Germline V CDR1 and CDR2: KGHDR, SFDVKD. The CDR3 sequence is CATSGQGDHEQYF. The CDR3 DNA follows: TGTGCCACCAGTGGACAGGGGGATCACGAGCAGTACTTC.

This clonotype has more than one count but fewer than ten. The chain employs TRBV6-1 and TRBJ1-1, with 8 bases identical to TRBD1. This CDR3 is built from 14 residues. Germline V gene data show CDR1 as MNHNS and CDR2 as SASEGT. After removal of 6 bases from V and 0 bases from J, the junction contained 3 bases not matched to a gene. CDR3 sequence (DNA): TGTGCCAGCAGGACAGGGGCCATGAACACTGAAGCTTTCTTT. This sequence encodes CASRTGAMNTEAFF.

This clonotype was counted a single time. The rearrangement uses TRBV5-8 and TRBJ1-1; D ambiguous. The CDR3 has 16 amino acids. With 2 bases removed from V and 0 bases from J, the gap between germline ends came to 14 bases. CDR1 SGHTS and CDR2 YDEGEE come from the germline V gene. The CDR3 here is CASSFGRGSLNTEAFF. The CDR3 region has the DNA TGTGCCAGCAGCTTTGGCCGCGGCAGCTTGAACACTGAAGCTTTCTTT.

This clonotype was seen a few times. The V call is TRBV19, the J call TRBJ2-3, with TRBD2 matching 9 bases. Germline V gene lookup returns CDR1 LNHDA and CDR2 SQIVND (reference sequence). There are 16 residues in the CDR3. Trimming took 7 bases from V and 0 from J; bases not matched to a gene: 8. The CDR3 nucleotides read TGTGCCAGTACCCGGGGACTAGCTTCAAGCACAGATACGCAGTATTTT. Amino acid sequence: CASTRGLASSTDTQYF. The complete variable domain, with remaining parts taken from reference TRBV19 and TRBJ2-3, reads DGGITQSPKYLFRKEGQNVTLSCEQNLNHDAMYWYRQDPGQGLRLIYYSQIVNDFQKGDIAEGYSVSREKKESFPLTVTSAQKNPTAFYLCASTRGLASSTDTQYFGPGTRLTVL.

For the CDR3, the DNA is TGCAGTGCTAGAGGGGGGACTTTTGAGCAGTACTTC. This gives the protein CSARGGTFEQYF. This chain joins TRBV20-1 and TRBJ2-7; tentative D call: TRBD2 (6 bases). The CDR3 has 12 residues. Per the germline V gene, CDR1 is DFQATT and CDR2 is SNEGSKA (reference sequence). Trimming stripped 1 base from V and 7 bases from J, with 11 bases between.

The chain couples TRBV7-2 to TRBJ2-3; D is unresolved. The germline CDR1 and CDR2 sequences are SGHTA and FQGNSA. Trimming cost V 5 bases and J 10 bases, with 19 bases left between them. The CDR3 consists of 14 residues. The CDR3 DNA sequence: TGTGCCAGCAGCCGCGTTCTGTCGGAAAGAGCGCAGTATTTT. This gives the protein CASSRVLSERAQYF.

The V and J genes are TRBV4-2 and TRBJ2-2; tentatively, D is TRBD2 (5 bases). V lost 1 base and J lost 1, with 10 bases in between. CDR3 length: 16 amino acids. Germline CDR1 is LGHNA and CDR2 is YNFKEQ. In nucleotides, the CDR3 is TGTGCCAGCAGCCAAGGAGGCCGGGGGAACACCGGGGAGCTGTTTTTT. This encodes CASSQGGRGNTGELFF.

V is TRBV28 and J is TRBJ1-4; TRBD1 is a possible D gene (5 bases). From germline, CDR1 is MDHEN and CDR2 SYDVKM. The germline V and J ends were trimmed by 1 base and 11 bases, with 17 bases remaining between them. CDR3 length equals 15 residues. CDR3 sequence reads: CASSLSKGRWGKLFF. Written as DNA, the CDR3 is TGTGCCAGCAGTTTATCCAAGGGCAGATGGGGGAAACTGTTTTTT.

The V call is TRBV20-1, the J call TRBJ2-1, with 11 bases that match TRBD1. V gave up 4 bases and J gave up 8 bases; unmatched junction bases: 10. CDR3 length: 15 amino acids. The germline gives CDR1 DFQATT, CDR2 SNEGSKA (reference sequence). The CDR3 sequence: CSANYQGQGVYEQFF. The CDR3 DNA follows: TGCAGTGCTAACTACCAGGGACAGGGGGTGTATGAGCAGTTCTTC.

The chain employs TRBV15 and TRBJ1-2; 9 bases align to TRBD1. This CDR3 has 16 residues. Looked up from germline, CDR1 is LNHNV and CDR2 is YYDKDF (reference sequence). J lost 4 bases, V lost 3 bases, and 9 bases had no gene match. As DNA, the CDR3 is TGTGCCACCAGCAGGGCAGCGGACAGGGGAAGCTATGGCTACACCTTC. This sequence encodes CATSRAADRGSYGYTF.

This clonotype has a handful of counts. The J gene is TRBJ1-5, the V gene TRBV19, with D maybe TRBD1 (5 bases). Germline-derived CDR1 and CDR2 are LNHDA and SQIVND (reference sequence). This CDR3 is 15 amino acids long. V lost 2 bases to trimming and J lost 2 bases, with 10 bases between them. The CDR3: CASSITGVGNQPQHF. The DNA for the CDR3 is TGTGCCAGTAGTATAACAGGAGTTGGCAATCAGCCCCAGCATTTT.

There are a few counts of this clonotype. CDR3 in amino acids: CASSYSRQETQYF. The DNA for the CDR3 is TGTGCCAGCAGTTACTCCAGACAAGAGACCCAGTACTTC. J is TRBJ2-5 and V is TRBV6-5; D is unresolved. The germline V gene encodes CDR1 MNHEY and CDR2 SVGAGI. The CDR3 is 13 residues long. Trimming took 0 bases from V and 2 from J, leaving 4 bases between them.

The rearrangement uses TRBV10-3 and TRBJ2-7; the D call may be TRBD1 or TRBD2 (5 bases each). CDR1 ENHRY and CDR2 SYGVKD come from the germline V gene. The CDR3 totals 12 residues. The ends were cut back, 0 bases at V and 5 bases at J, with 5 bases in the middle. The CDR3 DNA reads TGTGCCATCAGTGAGTCGGGGGACGAGCAGTACTTC. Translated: CAISESGDEQYF.

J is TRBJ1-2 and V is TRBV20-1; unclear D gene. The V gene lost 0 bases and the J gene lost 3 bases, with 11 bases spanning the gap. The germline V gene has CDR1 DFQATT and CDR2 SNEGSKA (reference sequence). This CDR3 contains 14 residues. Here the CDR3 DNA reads TGCAGTGCTAGAGATGGCCGGGGAGACTATGGCTACACCTTC. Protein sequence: CSARDGRGDYGYTF.

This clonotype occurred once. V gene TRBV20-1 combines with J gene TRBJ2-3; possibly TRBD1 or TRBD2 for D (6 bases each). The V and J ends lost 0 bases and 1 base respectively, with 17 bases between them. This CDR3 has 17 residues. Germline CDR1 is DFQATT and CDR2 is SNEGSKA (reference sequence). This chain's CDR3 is CSARDPGRGRGTDTQYF. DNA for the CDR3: TGCAGTGCTAGAGACCCAGGACGGGGGCGCGGCACAGATACGCAGTATTTT.

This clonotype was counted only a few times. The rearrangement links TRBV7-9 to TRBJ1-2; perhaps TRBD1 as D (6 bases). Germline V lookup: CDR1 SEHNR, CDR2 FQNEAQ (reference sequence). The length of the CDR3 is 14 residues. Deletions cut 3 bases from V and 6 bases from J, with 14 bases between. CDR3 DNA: TGTGCCAGCAGCTTTAGGCAGGGGTTAGATGGCTACACCTTC. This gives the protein CASSFRQGLDGYTF. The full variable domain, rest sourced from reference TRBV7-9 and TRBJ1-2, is DTGVSQNPRHKITKRGQNVTFRCDPISEHNRLYWYRQTLGQGPEFLTYFQNEAQLEKSRLLSDRFSAERPKGSFSTLEIQRTEQGDSAMYLCASSFRQGLDGYTFGSGTRLTVV.